These 16 T cell receptor beta chains came from one sample sequenced in a study of T-cell reconstitution after alpha-beta-depleted transplantation in children. TCRbeta library preparation incorporated unique molecular identifiers. One entry per CDR3 protein results from TCRdb running MiXCR on the PCR reads. The sample has some 400,000 distinct CDR3 sequences, around 21% seen once. The specimen was PBMCs from the stem cell graft donor, collected from the stem cell graft. The receptors shown here come from a human donor who donated a stem cell graft to a child with acute myeloid leukemia.

This clonotype came up a few times. The junction departs from germline at one end; a sequencing error may be responsible. V and J are TRBV12-3 or TRBV12-4 and TRBJ2-1; tentatively, D is TRBD1 (8 bases). The CDR3 totals 15 residues. In DNA, the CDR3 is TGTGTCAGCAGCCTTAACGGGGGGACAGGCGATGAGCAGTTCTTC. Translation: CVSSLNGGTGDEQFF.

This clonotype was observed many times. The rearrangement joins TRBV20-1 to TRBJ2-7, with 8 bases fitting TRBD2. With 6 bases clipped from V and 0 bases from J, the junction kept 7 bases outside the gene matches. CDR1 and CDR2 (germline): DFQATT, SNEGSKA (reference sequence). The CDR3 contains 14 residues. The CDR3 protein is CSAGSGTSSYEQYF. Here the CDR3 DNA reads TGCAGTGCCGGTAGCGGGACGAGCTCCTACGAGCAGTACTTC.

The V and J genes are TRBV7-9 and TRBJ2-3; D may be TRBD1 (6 bases). The CDR3 runs 15 residues. Trimming stripped 2 bases from V and 2 bases from J, with 11 bases between. The germline V gene encodes CDR1 SEHNR and CDR2 FQNEAQ (reference sequence). The CDR3 spells CASSLKAGATDTQYF. The CDR3 DNA reads as TGTGCCAGCAGCTTAAAGGCAGGGGCCACAGATACGCAGTATTTT.

This clonotype appeared a few times. A read error may produce the germline difference seen at one junction end. The V gene is TRBV12-3 or TRBV12-4, the J gene TRBJ2-5; 8 nucleotides match TRBD1. The CDR3 contains 12 residues. The CDR3 loop reads CASRGTDRVTHF. The DNA of the CDR3 is TGTGCCAGCAGGGGAACGGACAGGGTCACGCACTTC.

This clonotype was counted many times. V gene TRBV2 combines with J gene TRBJ2-1; TRBD2 is a possible D gene (6 bases). Per germline, CDR1 SNHLY and CDR2 FYNNEI. V lost 3 bases and J lost 7, with 13 bases in between. CDR3 size: 14 residues. The CDR3 reads CASSDAGSLNEQFF. The CDR3 DNA reads TGTGCCAGCAGTGACGCGGGAAGCTTGAATGAGCAGTTCTTC.

This clonotype was found many times. The chain is built from TRBV29-1 and TRBJ2-1; D unclear. The CDR3 is 16 residues long. The germline CDR1 and CDR2 sequences are SQVTM and ANQGSEA. V shed 4 bases and J shed 0 bases, with 16 bases lying between them. The CDR3 region has the DNA TGCAGCGTTGTCGGACCGAGACTGAGCTCCTACAATGAGCAGTTCTTC. This sequence encodes CSVVGPRLSSYNEQFF.

J is TRBJ2-5 and V is TRBV6-2 or TRBV6-3; 9 bases match TRBD2. The CDR3 runs to 15 residues. V dropped 5 bases and J dropped 2; count of bases not matched to a gene: 6. The V gene's germline CDR1 is MNHEY and CDR2 SVGEGT. The CDR3 sequence is CASSRRLAAQETQYF. Here the CDR3 DNA reads TGTGCCAGCAGTCGGCGACTAGCGGCTCAAGAGACCCAGTACTTC.

The sample holds a few counts of this clonotype. This sequence joins TRBV20-1 and TRBJ2-7; perhaps TRBD2 as D (6 bases). The germline V gene has CDR1 DFQATT and CDR2 SNEGSKA (reference sequence). V was pared by 5 bases and J by 3 bases, with 11 bases between. This CDR3 has 12 residues. The CDR3 is CSAEREDYEQYF. The CDR3 region has the DNA TGCAGTGCTGAAAGGGAGGACTACGAGCAGTACTTC.

This clonotype was found a few times. The genes are TRBV20-1 and TRBJ2-2, with 7 bases fitting TRBD2. The CDR3 is 16 amino acids. V lost 1 base, J lost 7 bases, and 12 bases stayed unmatched. Germline V gene sequence: CDR1 DFQATT, CDR2 SNEGSKA (reference sequence). The CDR3 nucleotides are TGCAGTGCTAGAGCCCCGGTGGGAGGGGTTCACGGGGAGCTGTTTTTT. Its protein is CSARAPVGGVHGELFF.

The V call is TRBV12-3 or TRBV12-4, the J call TRBJ2-1; no clear D gene. Trimming pared 8 bases from V and 7 bases from J, leaving 15 bases between. This CDR3 has 13 amino acids. CDR3 loop: CASAKLVGNEQFF. The DNA of the CDR3 is TGTGCCAGCGCGAAACTCGTCGGGAATGAGCAGTTCTTC.

This clonotype was found a few times. The chain links TRBV4-3 to TRBJ2-7, with D possibly matching TRBD1 (6 bases). CDR1 and CDR2 from the germline V gene are LGHNA and YSLEER. With 0 bases removed from V and 2 bases from J, the gap between germline ends came to 11 bases. CDR3 length equals 15 residues. CDR3 nucleotides: TGCGCCAGCAGCCAAGATAGACAGGCCCCCTACGAGCAGTACTTC. Encoded protein: CASSQDRQAPYEQYF.

This clonotype showed up just a few times. The gene calls are TRBV12-3 or TRBV12-4 and TRBJ2-5; 8 bases fit TRBD2. V lost 2 bases to trimming and J lost 2 bases; unmatched junction nucleotides: 4. The CDR3 loop spans 15 amino acids. For the CDR3, the DNA is TGTGCCAGCAGTTTAAACGGGGGGGGGCAAGAGACCCAGTACTTC. Protein sequence: CASSLNGGGQETQYF.

The rearrangement joins TRBV20-1 to TRBJ2-3; D unresolved. Germline loops: CDR1 DFQATT, CDR2 SNEGSKA (reference sequence). The V end lost 0 bases, the J end lost 0 bases, and 10 bases lay between the germline ends. The length of the CDR3 is 15 residues. The CDR3 DNA reads TGCAGTGCTAGAGATATCGTCGGAAGCACAGATACGCAGTATTTT. Protein product: CSARDIVGSTDTQYF.

This clonotype appeared a few times. The chain employs TRBV24-1 and TRBJ2-7; 7 nucleotides line up with TRBD1. The germline gives CDR1 KGHDR, CDR2 SFDVKD. CDR3 length: 16 amino acids. V dropped 4 bases and J dropped 0; count of bases not matched to a gene: 8. The CDR3 here is CATSDPGTENSYEQYF. The CDR3, as DNA: TGTGCCACCAGTGACCCCGGGACAGAGAACTCCTACGAGCAGTACTTC.

V and J are TRBV4-1 and TRBJ2-7; D possibly corresponds to TRBD2 (6 bases). Trimming stripped 0 bases from V and 6 bases from J, with 9 bases between. This CDR3 contains 13 residues. Germline CDR1 MGHRA, CDR2 YSYEKL. The CDR3 bases are TGCGCCAGCAGCCAAGATCCCGGGGGCGAGCAGTACTTC. Its translation is CASSQDPGGEQYF.

This clonotype has a count of ten or more. The rearrangement joins TRBV29-1 to TRBJ1-4, with TRBD1 matching 7 bases. The CDR3 extends over 13 amino acids. Germline CDR1 and CDR2: SQVTM and ANQGSEA. V shed 4 bases and J 8 bases; nucleotides not matched to a gene: 7. The CDR3, as DNA: TGCAGCGTTGTAGGACAGGTGGGCGAAAAACTGTTTTTT. Encoded protein: CSVVGQVGEKLFF.